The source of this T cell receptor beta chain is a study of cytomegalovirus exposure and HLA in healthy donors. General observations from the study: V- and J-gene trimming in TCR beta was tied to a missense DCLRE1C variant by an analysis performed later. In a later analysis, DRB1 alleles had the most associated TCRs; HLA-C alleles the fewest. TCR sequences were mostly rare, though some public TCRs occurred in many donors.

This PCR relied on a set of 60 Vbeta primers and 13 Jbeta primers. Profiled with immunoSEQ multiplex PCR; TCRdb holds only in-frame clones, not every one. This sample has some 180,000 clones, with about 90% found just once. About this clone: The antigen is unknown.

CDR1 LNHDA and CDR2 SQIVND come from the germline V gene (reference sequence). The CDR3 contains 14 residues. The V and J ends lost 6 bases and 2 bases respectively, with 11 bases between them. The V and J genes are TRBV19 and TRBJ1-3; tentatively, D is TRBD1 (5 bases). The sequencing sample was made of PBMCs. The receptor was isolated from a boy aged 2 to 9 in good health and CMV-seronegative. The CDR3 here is CASRTTVTGNTIYF. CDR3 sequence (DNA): TGTGCCAGTAGAACGACAGTAACTGGAAACACCATATATTTT.